Below, one T cell receptor beta chain is given with its context. CDR1 is SEHNR, CDR2 FQNEAQ, per germline (reference sequence). With 5 bases removed from V and 3 bases from J, the gap between germline ends came to 19 bases. The CDR3 consists of 16 residues. This entry belongs to a study of blood T cell repertoires in COVID-19. As for the study in general: Material from acute and convalescent COVID-19 was sourced from the United States, Italy and Spain. T cells, B-cell-depleted T cells, or PBMCs supplied cDNA or gDNA.

Profiling relied on immunoSEQ multiplex PCR, and the TCRdb table lists in-frame clones only, not all of them. The data contain some 250,000 clones, roughly 77% of them singletons. The receptor's source is a woman at least 80 years old with acute or convalescent COVID-19. The sequencing sample was made of peripheral blood. The chain employs TRBV7-9 and TRBJ1-2; TRBD1 might be the D (5 bases). Here the CDR3 DNA reads TGTGCCAGCAGCCTAGGAGGTGTGTGGGGGGACTATGGCTACACCTTC. It encodes CASSLGGVWGDYGYTF.